Reported below is one TCR beta chain. What it binds is unknown. The entry originates in a study of cytomegalovirus exposure and HLA in healthy donors. Study-wide results and caveats: In the approximately 120 validation repertoires, a later analysis found that first-cohort TCR clusters tended to co-occur. A few chains linked to CMV were shown in vitro to be specific for CMV antigens.

The repertoire was sequenced with immunoSEQ multiplex PCR; TCRdb's copy has only in-frame clones and lacks some. The sample has 250,000 to 400,000 clones, nearly 90% seen once. This CDR3 has 13 residues. CDR1 is KGHSH, CDR2 LQKENI, per germline. V gave up 5 bases and J gave up 5 bases, with 12 bases separating them. The sequenced sample consisted of PBMCs. The origin of this receptor is a young man in good health and CMV-seronegative. The genes are TRBV18 and TRBJ2-5, with a tentative D call TRBD2 (6 bases). CDR3 coding DNA: TGTGCCAGCTCAGCGGGGCTCGGGGAGACCCAGTACTTC. Protein sequence: CASSAGLGETQYF.